The 5 T cell receptor beta chains given below trace back to one sample, sequenced in a study of shared clonotypes between healthy human individuals. Terminally differentiated effector memory CD45RA+ cells were excluded by CCR7 positive selection of CD45RO-negative cells. Repertoires were generated with immunoSEQ multiplex PCR, while TCRdb's copy carries only in-frame clones and drops some. The table shows millions of clones, with roughly 91% occurring only once. The specimen was naive CD8+ T cells from PBMCs. Source of these receptors: a man between 18 and 35 years old in good health. Some clones in this sample may be carry-over from other donors' samples.

The genes are TRBV28 and TRBJ2-3; D unresolved. Germline V gene sequence: CDR1 MDHEN, CDR2 SYDVKM. CDR3 length: 19 amino acids. Trimming took off 3 bases at V and 0 bases at J, with 22 bases between the two ends. The CDR3, as DNA: TGTGCCAGCAGTTTCCTCCCATTGCGACGGAGCTCTAGCACAGATACGCAGTATTTT. It yields the protein CASSFLPLRRSSSTDTQYF.

Notes on this clone: Other DNA sequences of this sample code for an identical CDR3. The rearrangement uses TRBV7-9 and TRBJ2-7; unclear D gene. Germline CDR1 and CDR2: SEHNR and FQNEAQ (reference sequence). This CDR3 comprises 12 residues. V lost 1 base and J 7 bases, leaving 8 bases between the germline ends. This CDR3 is CASSLGAREQYF. CDR3 DNA sequence: TGTGCCAGCAGCTTAGGGGCTCGGGAGCAGTACTTC.

The V and J genes are TRBV5-1 and TRBJ2-7; D is unresolved. CDR3 size: 13 residues. With 2 bases removed from V and 3 bases from J, the gap between germline ends came to 9 bases. CDR1 and CDR2 (germline): SGHRS, YFSETQ. CDR3 DNA: TGCGCCAGCAGCTTCTCACTAAACTACGAGCAGTACTTC. Translated, it gives CASSFSLNYEQYF.

This clone has a single count. The chain links TRBV7-2 to TRBJ1-4; D remains ambiguous. The CDR3 contains 12 residues. V lost 5 bases and J 8 bases, leaving 9 bases between the germline ends. The germline V gene encodes CDR1 SGHTA and CDR2 FQGNSA. The CDR3 nucleotides are TGTGCCAGCAGCCCAGGCGGGGAAAAACTGTTTTTT. It codes for CASSPGGEKLFF.

In its sample, this clone was seen a few times. In nucleotides, the CDR3 is TGTGCCTGGAGTCTCGGACAGTACAATCAGCCCCAGCATTTT. Its translation: CAWSLGQYNQPQHF. The chain carries TRBV30 and TRBJ1-5; D might be TRBD1 (6 bases). Per the germline V gene, CDR1 is GTSNPN and CDR2 is SVGIG (reference sequence). The V gene lost 2 bases and the J gene lost 3 bases, with 11 bases spanning the gap. This CDR3 contains 14 residues. Full variable domain (rest looked up from reference TRBV30 and TRBJ1-5): SQTIHQWPATLVQPVGSPLSLECTVEGTSNPNLYWYRQAAGRGLQLLFYSVGIGQISSEVPQNLSASRPQDRQFILSSKKLLLSDSGFYLCAWSLGQYNQPQHFGDGTRLSIL.